Included here is one TCR beta chain sequence, with context. The study ran its PCR with 60 Vbeta and 13 Jbeta primers. Assay: immunoSEQ multiplex PCR; the TCRdb copy retains only in-frame clones and omits some. Altogether 150,000 to 170,000 clones are present, around 75% being singletons, with the ten largest covering 1.3% to 1.5%. This CDR3 spans 14 amino acids. J gave up 6 bases and V 8 bases, and 6 bases lay outside the gene matches. The germline V gene encodes CDR1 MDHEN and CDR2 SYDVKM. This sample stems from a study of cytomegalovirus exposure and HLA in healthy donors. About the research overall: A prior analysis found roughly 100 million unique TCR beta sequences from 170 million or so T cells.

The TCR originated in a man aged 18-30 years in good health and CMV-seronegative. The sequenced sample consisted of PBMCs. This chain joins TRBV28 and TRBJ2-2; 10 bases align to TRBD1. The CDR3 loop is CASLGTGVSGELFF. DNA of the CDR3: TGTGCCAGCCTCGGGACAGGGGTCTCCGGGGAGCTGTTTTTT. Full variable domain (missing parts from reference TRBV28 and TRBJ2-2): DVKVTQSSRYLVKRTGEKVFLECVQDMDHENMFWYRQDPGLGLRLIYFSYDVKMKEKGDIPEGYSVSREKKERFSLILESASTNQTSMYLCASLGTGVSGELFFGEGSRLTVL.